This entry lists 14 T cell receptor beta chains sequenced from one sample in a study of B cell selection in AIRE deficiency. The sorted conventional CD4 T cells were gated as CD4+CD127+. Profiled with immunoSEQ multiplex PCR; TCRdb holds only in-frame clones, not every one. The sample shows some 19,000 clones, around 97% of them seen only once. The specimen sequenced was conventional CD4+ T cells sorted from PBMCs. The receptors originated from a human donor with AIRE deficiency.

V and J are TRBV4-2 and TRBJ2-2, with D perhaps given as TRBD1 or TRBD2 (6 bases each). The CDR3 contains 16 residues. Germline CDR1 and CDR2: LGHNA and YNFKEQ. Trimming removed 0 bases at V and 4 bases at J, with 12 bases between. The chain's CDR3 is CASSQDRGDGTGELFF. For the CDR3, the DNA is TGTGCCAGCAGCCAAGATAGGGGGGACGGCACCGGGGAGCTGTTTTTT.

Remarks on this clone: The junction differs from germline at one of its ends, possibly a read error. The gene calls are TRBV5-4 and TRBJ2-7; TRBD2 matches at 9 bases. Germline CDR1 and CDR2: SGHNT and YYREEE (reference sequence). This CDR3 region has 15 residues. The DNA of the CDR3 is TGCGCCAGCAGCCCTTATAGCGGGAGTTCCTACGAGCAGTACTTC. Translating it yields CASSPYSGSSYEQYF.

This clone is a singleton in its sample. This chain joins TRBV5-4 and TRBJ2-1; D possibly corresponds to TRBD2 (6 bases). This CDR3 is 13 amino acids long. Germline lookup yields CDR1 SGHNT and CDR2 YYREEE (reference sequence). Trimming removed 1 base at V and 10 bases at J, with 12 bases between. DNA for the CDR3: TGTGCCAGCAGCTTGAAGCTTGCGGGGGAGCAGTTCTTC. It is translated as CASSLKLAGEQFF.

The rearrangement uses TRBV12-1 and TRBJ2-1; the table's TRBD1 call for D was not verified on the DNA. TRBV12-1 is recorded as a pseudogene. This CDR3 has 14 residues. The CDR3 bases are TGTGCCAGCATAGGACAGGGGATCTACAATGAGCAGTTCTTC. This codes for CASIGQGIYNEQFF.

Comments on this clone: One junction end disagrees with the germline gene, perhaps due to a read error. The same CDR3 can be traced to other DNA sequences in this sample. V gene TRBV7-8 combines with J gene TRBJ1-1; D not certain. Germline lookup yields CDR1 SGHVS and CDR2 FQNEAQ. The CDR3 sequence is 13 residues long. The CDR3 bases are TGCGCCAGCAGCAAAACCTGGAACACTGAAGCTTTCTTT. Residues: CASSKTWNTEAFF.

The chain is built from TRBV5-3 and TRBJ2-3; 9 nucleotides match TRBD2. TRBV5-3 is classed as an ORF, of uncertain function. This CDR3 is built from 18 residues. Trimming took 4 bases from V and 0 from J; bases not matched to a gene: 12. CDR3 nucleotide sequence: TGTGCCAGAAGCCCCCTCCAAAATAGCGGGAGTAGCACAGATACGCAGTATTTT. It translates to CARSPLQNSGSSTDTQYF.

The V and J genes are TRBV11-2 and TRBJ2-1, with a weak D call TRBD2 (6 bases). V was cut by 8 bases and J by 2 bases, with 19 bases left in between. This CDR3 comprises 16 residues. In germline, CDR1 is SGHAT, CDR2 FQNNGV. CDR3 in DNA: TGTGCCAGCCGCCGTGGTGGTAGCGGTCCCTACAATGAGCAGTTCTTC. This encodes CASRRGGSGPYNEQFF.

The V call is TRBV5-1, the J call TRBJ1-1, with 7 nucleotides matching TRBD1. Germline V gene data show CDR1 as SGHRS and CDR2 as YFSETQ. The CDR3 runs 15 residues. J lost 5 bases, V lost 0 bases, and 7 bases had no gene match. CDR3 protein: CASSLEGGANTEAFF. In DNA, the CDR3 is TGCGCCAGCAGCTTGGAAGGGGGCGCGAATACTGAAGCTTTCTTT.

The chain is built from TRBV4-2 and TRBJ2-1, with 8 bases fitting TRBD2. The CDR3 totals 15 residues. Trimming cost V 0 bases and J 8 bases; bases outside gene matches: 6. The V gene's germline CDR1 is LGHNA and CDR2 YNFKEQ. The CDR3 reads CASSQDSGTSYEQFF. CDR3 coding DNA: TGTGCCAGCAGCCAAGACTCCGGGACTAGTTATGAGCAGTTCTTC.

The genes are TRBV19 and TRBJ2-1; TRBD2 matches at 7 bases. CDR1 LNHDA and CDR2 SQIVND come from the germline V gene (reference sequence). The CDR3 consists of 15 residues. V was pared by 2 bases and J by 7 bases, with 8 bases of the junction left unmatched. CDR3 residues: CASSISLAVGNEQFF. CDR3 nucleotide sequence: TGTGCCAGTAGTATAAGTCTAGCGGTGGGAAATGAGCAGTTCTTC.

The CDR3 protein is CASSQTLGQQNTEAFF. In nucleotides, the CDR3 is TGTGCCAGCTCACAGACCCTAGGACAGCAAAACACTGAAGCTTTCTTT. This sequence joins TRBV18 and TRBJ1-1; maybe TRBD1 (6 bases). The CDR3 is 16 amino acids. V lost 4 bases and J lost 2, with 17 bases in between. Germline-derived CDR1 and CDR2 are KGHSH and LQKENI. Based on the CDR3 plus reference TRBV18 and TRBJ1-1, the full variable domain is NAGVMQNPRHLVRRRGQEARLRCSPMKGHSHVYWYRQLPEEGLKFMVYLQKENIIDESGMPKERFSAEFPKEGPSILRIQQVVRGDSAAYFCASSQTLGQQNTEAFFGQGTRLTVV.

This CDR3 is CAISRTGGSGAYEQYF. In DNA form, the CDR3 reads TGTGCCATCTCTCGTACTGGCGGTAGCGGGGCCTACGAGCAGTACTTC. J is TRBJ2-7 and V is TRBV10-3; 8 nucleotides line up with TRBD2. Germline CDR1 is ENHRY and CDR2 is SYGVKD. The CDR3 consists of 16 residues. The V and J ends lost 8 bases and 2 bases, in that order; junction bases with no gene match: 14.

The chain is built from TRBV5-4 and TRBJ2-7; no clear D gene. CDR1 and CDR2 (germline): SGHNT, YYREEE (reference sequence). The CDR3 contains 14 residues. V was cut by 1 base and J by 3 bases, with 11 bases left in between. This CDR3 reads CASSLSPANYEQYF. The CDR3 region has the DNA TGTGCCAGCAGCTTGAGTCCCGCAAACTACGAGCAGTACTTC.

The chain employs TRBV7-9 and TRBJ2-2, with unresolved D. The CDR3 is 12 residues long. V shed 5 bases and J shed 6 bases, with 7 bases lying between them. Germline V gene data show CDR1 as SEHNR and CDR2 as FQNEAQ (reference sequence). CDR3 sequence: CASSPPAGELFF. The DNA for the CDR3 is TGTGCCAGCAGCCCGCCCGCCGGGGAGCTGTTTTTT.